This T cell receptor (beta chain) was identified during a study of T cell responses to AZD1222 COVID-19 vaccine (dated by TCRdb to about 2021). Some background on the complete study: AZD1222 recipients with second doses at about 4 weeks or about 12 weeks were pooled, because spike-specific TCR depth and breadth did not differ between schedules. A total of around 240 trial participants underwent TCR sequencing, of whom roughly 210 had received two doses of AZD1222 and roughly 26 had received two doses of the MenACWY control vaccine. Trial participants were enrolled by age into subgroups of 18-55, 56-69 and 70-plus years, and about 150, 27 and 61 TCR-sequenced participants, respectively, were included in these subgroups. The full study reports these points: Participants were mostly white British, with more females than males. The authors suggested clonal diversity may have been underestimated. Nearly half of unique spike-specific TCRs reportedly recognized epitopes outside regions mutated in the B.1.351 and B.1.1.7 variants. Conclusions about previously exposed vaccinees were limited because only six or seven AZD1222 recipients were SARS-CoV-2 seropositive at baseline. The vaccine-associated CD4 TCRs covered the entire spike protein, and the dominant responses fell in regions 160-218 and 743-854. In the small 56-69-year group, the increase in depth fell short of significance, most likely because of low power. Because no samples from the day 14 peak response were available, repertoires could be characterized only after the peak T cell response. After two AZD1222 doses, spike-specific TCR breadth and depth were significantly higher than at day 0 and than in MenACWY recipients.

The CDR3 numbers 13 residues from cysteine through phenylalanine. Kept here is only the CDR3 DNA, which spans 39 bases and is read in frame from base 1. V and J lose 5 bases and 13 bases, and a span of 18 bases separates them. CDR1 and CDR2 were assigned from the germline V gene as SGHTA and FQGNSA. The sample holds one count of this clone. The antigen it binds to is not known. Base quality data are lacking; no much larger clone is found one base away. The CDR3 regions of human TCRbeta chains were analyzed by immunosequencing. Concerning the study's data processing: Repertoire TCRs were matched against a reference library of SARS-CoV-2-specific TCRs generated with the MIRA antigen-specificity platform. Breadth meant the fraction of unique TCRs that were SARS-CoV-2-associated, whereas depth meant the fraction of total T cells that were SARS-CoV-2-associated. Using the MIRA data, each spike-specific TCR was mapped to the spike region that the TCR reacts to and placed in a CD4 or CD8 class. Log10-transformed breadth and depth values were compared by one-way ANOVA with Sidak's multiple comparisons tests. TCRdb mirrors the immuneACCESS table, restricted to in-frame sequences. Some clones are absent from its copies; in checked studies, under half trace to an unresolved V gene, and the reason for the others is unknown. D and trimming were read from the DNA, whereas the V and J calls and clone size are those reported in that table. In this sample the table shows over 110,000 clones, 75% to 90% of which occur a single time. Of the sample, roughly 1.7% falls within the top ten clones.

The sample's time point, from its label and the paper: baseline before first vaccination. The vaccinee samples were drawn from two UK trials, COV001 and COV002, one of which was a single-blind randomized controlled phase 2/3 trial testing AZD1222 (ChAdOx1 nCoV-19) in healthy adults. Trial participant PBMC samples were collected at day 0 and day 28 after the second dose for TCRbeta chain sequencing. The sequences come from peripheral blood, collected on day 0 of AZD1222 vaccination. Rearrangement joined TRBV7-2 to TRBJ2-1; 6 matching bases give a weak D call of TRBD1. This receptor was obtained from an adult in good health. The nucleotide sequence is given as TGTGCCAGCAGCATCCGGACAGACCCTATTCAGTTCTTC. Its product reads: CASSIRTDPIQFF.